The rows below give T cell receptor beta chains drawn from one sample of a study of monozygotic twins with inflammatory bowel disease. TCRdb reprocessed the 5' RACE reads and keeps a single row for each CDR3 protein, giving no DNA. This sample contains approximately 340,000 distinct CDR3 sequences. What was sequenced was blood. Every receptor here comes from a human donor with ulcerative colitis or Crohn's disease, or a healthy co-twin of an affected twin (not recorded which). Each CDR3 is given with its conserved first and last residue.

V gene: TRBV30
J gene: TRBJ1-5
CDR3 protein: CAWSEQVLQPQHF

V gene: TRBV5-1
J gene: TRBJ1-2
CDR3 protein: CASSLGQGGGYTF

V gene: TRBV3-1
J gene: TRBJ2-7
CDR3 protein: CASSPTPGGTVLSYEQYF

V gene: TRBV20-1
J gene: TRBJ2-5
CDR3 protein: CSARDIDAMRLAGDETQYF

V gene: TRBV11-2
J gene: TRBJ2-1
CDR3 protein: CASSLVPIAGGSSYNEQFF

V gene: TRBV15
J gene: TRBJ2-7
CDR3 protein: CATSRVGSGSTEQYF

V gene: TRBV27
J gene: TRBJ1-1
CDR3 protein: CASSLSGGAPEAFF

V gene: TRBV5-1
J gene: TRBJ2-2
CDR3 protein: CASSKTGSGTGELFF

V gene: TRBV11-2
J gene: TRBJ2-1
CDR3 protein: CASSLVPSGQYNEQFF

V gene: TRBV7-6
J gene: TRBJ1-1
CDR3 protein: CASSLEGPGHNMNTEAFF